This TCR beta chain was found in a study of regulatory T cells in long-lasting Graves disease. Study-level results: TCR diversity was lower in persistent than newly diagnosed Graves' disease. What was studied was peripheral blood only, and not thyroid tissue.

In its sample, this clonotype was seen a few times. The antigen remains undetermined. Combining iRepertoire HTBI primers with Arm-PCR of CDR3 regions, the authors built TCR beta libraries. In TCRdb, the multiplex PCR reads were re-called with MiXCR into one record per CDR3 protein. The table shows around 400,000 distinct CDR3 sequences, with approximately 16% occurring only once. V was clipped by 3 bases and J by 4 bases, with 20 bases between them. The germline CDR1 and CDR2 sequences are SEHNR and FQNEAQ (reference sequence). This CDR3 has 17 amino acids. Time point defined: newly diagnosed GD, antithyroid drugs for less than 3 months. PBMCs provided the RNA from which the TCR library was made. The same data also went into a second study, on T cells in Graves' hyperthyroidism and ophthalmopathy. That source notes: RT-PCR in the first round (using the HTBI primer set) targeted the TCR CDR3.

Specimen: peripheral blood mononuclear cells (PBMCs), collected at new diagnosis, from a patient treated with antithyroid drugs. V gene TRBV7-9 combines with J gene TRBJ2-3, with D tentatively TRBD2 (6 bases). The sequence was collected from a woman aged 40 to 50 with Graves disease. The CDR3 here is CASSFDGGRWGADTQYF. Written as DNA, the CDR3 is TGTGCCAGCAGCTTCGACGGCGGTCGATGGGGGGCAGATACGCAGTATTTT.